A selection of T cell receptor beta chains follows, all from one sample in a study of OX40 agonist ivuxolimab in advanced cancers. Some clones are missing from TCRdb's copy, which holds only in-frame ones; the method was immunoSEQ multiplex PCR. The table lists tens of thousands of clones, 65% to 90% of them singletons. The sequencing here drew on CD4+ or CD8+ T cells sorted from blood, taken in a trial of the OX40 agonist ivuxolimab. The receptors come from an adult with an advanced solid tumor such as melanoma, head and neck, liver or kidney cancer. Each CDR3 is given with its conserved first and last residue. Fields, in order: clone size, D gene, J gene, V gene, CDR3 protein, CDR3 DNA. The D gene is left open where the match is weak. Clone sizes are given selectively: once, few, many, or a class where the clone is expanded.

abundance: .; d_gene: .; j_gene: TRBJ1-3; v_gene: TRBV5-6; CDR3aa: CASSLTLSGNTIYF; CDR3nt: TGTGCCAGCAGCTTAACGCTATCTGGAAACACCATATATTTT
abundance: .; d_gene: TRBD2; j_gene: TRBJ2-5; v_gene: TRBV7-8; CDR3aa: CASSLGGLVGQETQYF; CDR3nt: TGTGCCAGCAGCTTAGGAGGACTAGTGGGTCAAGAGACCCAGTACTTC
abundance: .; d_gene: TRBD2; j_gene: TRBJ2-5; v_gene: TRBV6-5; CDR3aa: CASTWHGGEKTQYF; CDR3nt: TGTGCCAGCACTTGGCACGGGGGGGAAAAGACCCAGTACTTC
abundance: few; d_gene: TRBD2; j_gene: TRBJ2-7; v_gene: TRBV5-1; CDR3aa: CASSRTSGPSDYEQYF; CDR3nt: TGCGCCAGCAGCCGGACTAGCGGCCCGTCCGATTACGAGCAGTACTTC
abundance: .; d_gene: .; j_gene: TRBJ2-3; v_gene: TRBV2; CDR3aa: CASSAISGYTDTQYF; CDR3nt: TGTGCCAGCAGTGCCATTTCGGGGTACACAGATACGCAGTATTTT
abundance: .; d_gene: .; j_gene: TRBJ1-5; v_gene: TRBV18; CDR3aa: CASSSKADSVSNQPQHF; CDR3nt: TGTGCCAGCTCTTCGAAAGCTGACAGCGTTAGCAATCAGCCCCAGCATTTT
abundance: .; d_gene: TRBD2; j_gene: TRBJ2-1; v_gene: TRBV14; CDR3aa: CASSPSGRAFGEQFF; CDR3nt: TGTGCCAGCAGCCCAAGCGGGAGGGCCTTCGGTGAGCAGTTCTTC
abundance: .; d_gene: .; j_gene: TRBJ2-2; v_gene: TRBV7-9; CDR3aa: CASSQTELGELFF; CDR3nt: TGTGCCAGCAGCCAGACTGAGCTCGGGGAGCTGTTTTTT
abundance: .; d_gene: .; j_gene: TRBJ1-1; v_gene: TRBV19; CDR3aa: CASSIQMNTEAFF; CDR3nt: TGTGCCAGTAGTATCCAGATGAACACTGAAGCTTTCTTT
abundance: .; d_gene: .; j_gene: TRBJ1-6; v_gene: TRBV18; CDR3aa: CASSHSDSQYNSPLHF; CDR3nt: TGTGCCAGCTCACACTCCGACAGCCAATATAATTCACCCCTCCACTTT
abundance: .; d_gene: .; j_gene: TRBJ2-7; v_gene: TRBV6-6; CDR3aa: CASGGANEQYF; CDR3nt: TGTGCCAGCGGTGGGGCCAACGAGCAGTACTTC
abundance: .; d_gene: .; j_gene: TRBJ2-5; v_gene: TRBV5-1; CDR3aa: CASSLGQISETQYF; CDR3nt: TGCGCCAGCAGCTTGGGGCAGATTTCGGAGACCCAGTACTTC
abundance: .; d_gene: TRBD1; j_gene: TRBJ1-6; v_gene: TRBV7-6; CDR3aa: CASSLGPGQISPLHF; CDR3nt: TGTGCCAGCAGCTTAGGTCCGGGACAGATTTCACCCCTCCACTTT
abundance: .; d_gene: TRBD2; j_gene: TRBJ2-1; v_gene: TRBV27; CDR3aa: CASSTTSGGTLDEQFF; CDR3nt: TGTGCCAGCAGTACGACTAGCGGGGGAACCTTGGATGAGCAGTTCTTC
abundance: .; d_gene: TRBD1; j_gene: TRBJ2-1; v_gene: TRBV19; CDR3aa: CASSSGWDSEQFF; CDR3nt: TGTGCCAGTAGCTCGGGGTGGGACAGTGAGCAGTTCTTC
abundance: few; d_gene: TRBD1; j_gene: TRBJ2-1; v_gene: TRBV30; CDR3aa: CAWSKGRWTGSYNEQFF; CDR3nt: TGTGCCTGGAGTAAGGGGCGTTGGACAGGCTCCTACAATGAGCAGTTCTTC
abundance: .; d_gene: .; j_gene: TRBJ1-1; v_gene: TRBV18; CDR3aa: CASSPGNIVAEAFF; CDR3nt: TGTGCCAGCTCACCAGGGAATATAGTCGCTGAAGCTTTCTTT
abundance: .; d_gene: .; j_gene: TRBJ2-5; v_gene: TRBV7-9; CDR3aa: CASTQLRGAGETQYF; CDR3nt: TGTGCCAGCACCCAGTTGAGGGGGGCCGGCGAGACCCAGTACTTC
abundance: .; d_gene: TRBD2; j_gene: TRBJ2-2; v_gene: TRBV4-1; CDR3aa: CASSQVQTGLRGGRSPGELFF; CDR3nt: TGCGCCAGCAGCCAAGTACAAACAGGCCTTAGGGGCGGGAGATCCCCCGGGGAGCTGTTTTTT
abundance: few; d_gene: TRBD2; j_gene: TRBJ2-1; v_gene: TRBV5-1; CDR3aa: CASSLGITSGLYNEQFF; CDR3nt: TGCGCCAGCAGCCTAGGGATAACTAGCGGGCTTTACAATGAGCAGTTCTTC
abundance: .; d_gene: TRBD2; j_gene: TRBJ2-5; v_gene: TRBV14; CDR3aa: CASSHLLARPGKTQYF; CDR3nt: TGTGCCAGCAGCCACCTACTAGCGCGACCCGGTAAGACCCAGTACTTC
abundance: .; d_gene: TRBD1; j_gene: TRBJ1-2; v_gene: TRBV6-6; CDR3aa: CASSPGQAYGYTF; CDR3nt: TGTGCCAGCAGCCCTGGACAGGCCTATGGCTACACCTTC
abundance: .; d_gene: .; j_gene: TRBJ2-1; v_gene: TRBV5-1; CDR3aa: CASSFSVSSYNEQFF; CDR3nt: TGCGCCAGCAGCTTTAGCGTTAGCTCCTACAATGAGCAGTTCTTC
abundance: .; d_gene: .; j_gene: TRBJ1-5; v_gene: TRBV19; CDR3aa: CASSTTYQPQHF; CDR3nt: TGTGCCAGTAGTACCACATATCAGCCCCAGCATTTT
abundance: .; d_gene: .; j_gene: TRBJ2-2; v_gene: TRBV11-3; CDR3aa: CASSQSGPANTGELFF; CDR3nt: TGTGCCAGCAGCCAAAGCGGGCCCGCGAACACCGGGGAGCTGTTTTTT
abundance: .; d_gene: .; j_gene: TRBJ2-5; v_gene: TRBV9; CDR3aa: CASSVVQETQYF; CDR3nt: TGTGCCAGCAGCGTAGTACAAGAGACCCAGTACTTC
abundance: few; d_gene: .; j_gene: TRBJ1-5; v_gene: TRBV29-1; CDR3aa: CSGPGTANQPQHF; CDR3nt: TGCAGCGGGCCAGGGACGGCGAATCAGCCCCAGCATTTT
abundance: .; d_gene: .; j_gene: TRBJ1-2; v_gene: TRBV7-2; CDR3aa: CASSLRGAPYGYTF; CDR3nt: TGTGCCAGCAGTCTACGTGGGGCGCCCTATGGCTACACCTTC
abundance: .; d_gene: TRBD2; j_gene: TRBJ2-7; v_gene: TRBV6-1; CDR3aa: CASRGLAGILNEQYF; CDR3nt: TGTGCCAGCCGGGGGCTAGCGGGAATCTTAAACGAGCAGTACTTC
abundance: once; d_gene: .; j_gene: TRBJ2-3; v_gene: TRBV9; CDR3aa: CASSGWGTDTQYF; CDR3nt: TGTGCCAGCAGCGGGTGGGGCACAGATACGCAGTATTTT
abundance: .; d_gene: .; j_gene: TRBJ2-7; v_gene: TRBV7-9; CDR3aa: CASRSQGGSYEQYF; CDR3nt: TGTGCCAGCAGATCACAGGGTGGGTCCTACGAGCAGTACTTC
abundance: .; d_gene: TRBD1; j_gene: TRBJ1-5; v_gene: TRBV6-1; CDR3aa: CASSSMPRGPQSQHF; CDR3nt: TGTGCCAGCAGCTCTATGCCCAGGGGGCCCCAGTCCCAGCATTTT
abundance: .; d_gene: .; j_gene: TRBJ1-1; v_gene: TRBV9; CDR3aa: CASSVMGQYTEAFF; CDR3nt: TGTGCCAGCAGCGTAATGGGTCAGTACACTGAAGCTTTCTTT
abundance: .; d_gene: .; j_gene: TRBJ1-2; v_gene: TRBV18; CDR3aa: CASPELQGGGYTF; CDR3nt: TGTGCCAGCCCAGAATTACAGGGTGGAGGCTACACCTTC
abundance: few; d_gene: TRBD2; j_gene: TRBJ2-7; v_gene: TRBV13; CDR3aa: CASSETSVSYEQYF; CDR3nt: TGTGCCAGCAGCGAGACTAGCGTCTCCTACGAGCAGTACTTC
abundance: few; d_gene: .; j_gene: TRBJ1-5; v_gene: TRBV12-5; CDR3aa: CASGLDRNQPQHF; CDR3nt: TGTGCTAGTGGTTTGGACAGAAATCAGCCCCAGCATTTT
abundance: .; d_gene: TRBD2; j_gene: TRBJ2-2; v_gene: TRBV5-1; CDR3aa: CASSQGLASHGELFF; CDR3nt: TGCGCCAGCAGCCAAGGACTAGCGAGTCACGGGGAGCTGTTTTTT
abundance: .; d_gene: TRBD2; j_gene: TRBJ2-1; v_gene: TRBV19; CDR3aa: CASSWLAGGRSYNEQFF; CDR3nt: TGTGCCAGTAGTTGGCTAGCGGGAGGGCGGTCCTACAATGAGCAGTTCTTC
abundance: once; d_gene: TRBD1; j_gene: TRBJ1-5; v_gene: TRBV29-1; CDR3aa: CSAGQGGGNQPQHF; CDR3nt: TGCAGCGCCGGACAGGGGGGAGGCAATCAGCCCCAGCATTTT
abundance: few; d_gene: .; j_gene: TRBJ1-6; v_gene: TRBV6-5; CDR3aa: CASSRSYNSPLHF; CDR3nt: TGTGCCAGCAGTCGGAGTTATAATTCACCCCTCCACTTT
abundance: .; d_gene: .; j_gene: TRBJ2-3; v_gene: TRBV7-2; CDR3aa: CASSLASQDTQYF; CDR3nt: TGTGCCAGCAGCTTAGCGTCACAGGATACGCAGTATTTT
abundance: .; d_gene: .; j_gene: TRBJ2-3; v_gene: TRBV11-2; CDR3aa: CASSLDLSLGTVTDTQYF; CDR3nt: TGTGCCAGCAGCTTAGATCTTTCCCTAGGGACCGTCACAGATACGCAGTATTTT
abundance: .; d_gene: .; j_gene: TRBJ1-1; v_gene: TRBV5-5; CDR3aa: CASSFGGKDTEAFF; CDR3nt: TGTGCCAGCAGCTTTGGGGGTAAGGACACTGAAGCTTTCTTT
abundance: .; d_gene: TRBD1; j_gene: TRBJ1-4; v_gene: TRBV7-9; CDR3aa: CASSQGQGDEKLFF; CDR3nt: TGTGCCAGCAGCCAAGGACAGGGTGATGAAAAACTGTTTTTT
abundance: .; d_gene: .; j_gene: TRBJ2-3; v_gene: TRBV29-1; CDR3aa: CSVAKEGVATDTQYF; CDR3nt: TGCAGCGTGGCAAAGGAGGGAGTGGCGACAGATACGCAGTATTTT
abundance: .; d_gene: .; j_gene: TRBJ2-7; v_gene: TRBV2; CDR3aa: CASSESAGLNEQYF; CDR3nt: TGTGCCAGCAGCGAAAGTGCAGGGCTAAACGAGCAGTACTTC
abundance: .; d_gene: .; j_gene: TRBJ2-1; v_gene: TRBV4-1; CDR3aa: CASSPPARAIPFF; CDR3nt: TGCGCCAGCAGCCCCCCGGCTAGGGCTATACCGTTCTTC
abundance: .; d_gene: .; j_gene: TRBJ2-1; v_gene: TRBV7-7; CDR3aa: CASSLHGGTSYNEQFF; CDR3nt: TGTGCCAGCAGCTTACATGGCGGGACTTCTTACAATGAGCAGTTCTTC